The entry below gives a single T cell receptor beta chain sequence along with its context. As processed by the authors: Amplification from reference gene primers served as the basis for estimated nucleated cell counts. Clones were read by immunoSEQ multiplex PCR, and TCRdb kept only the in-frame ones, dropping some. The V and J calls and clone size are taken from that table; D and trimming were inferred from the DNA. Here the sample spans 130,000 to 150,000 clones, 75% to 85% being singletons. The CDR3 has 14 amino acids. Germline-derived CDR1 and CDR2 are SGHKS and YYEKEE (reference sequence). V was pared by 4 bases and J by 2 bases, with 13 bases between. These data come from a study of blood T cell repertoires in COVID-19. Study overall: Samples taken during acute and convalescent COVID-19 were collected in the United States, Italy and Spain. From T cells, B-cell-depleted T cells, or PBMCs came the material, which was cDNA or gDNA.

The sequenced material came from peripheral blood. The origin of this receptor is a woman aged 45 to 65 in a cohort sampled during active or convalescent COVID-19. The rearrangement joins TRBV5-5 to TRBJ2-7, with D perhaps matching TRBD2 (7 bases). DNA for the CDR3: TGTGCCAGCAGCCCCGCCGGGGGGCCCTACGAGCAGTACTTC. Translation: CASSPAGGPYEQYF. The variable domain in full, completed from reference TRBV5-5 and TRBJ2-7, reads DAGVTQSPTHLIKTRGQQVTLRCSPISGHKSVSWYQQVLGQGPQFIFQYYEKEERGRGNFPDRFSARQFPNYSSELNVNALLLGDSALYLCASSPAGGPYEQYFGPGTRLTVT.